These T cell receptor beta chains were read from a single sample in a study of blood T cell repertoires in COVID-19. This table comes from immunoSEQ multiplex PCR, and its TCRdb copy is limited to in-frame clones, with some not included. The sample consists of roughly 240,000 clones, approximately 80% of them appearing once. The sample comprised peripheral blood. These receptors originate from a woman at least 80 years old with acute or convalescent COVID-19. The CDR3 runs from the conserved cysteine through the conserved F or W. D genes are given only for firm matches. Where a row states a size, it is once, few, many or the class of an expanded clone; other rows omit it.

v_gene	abundance	d_gene	j_gene	CDR3aa	CDR3nt
TRBV6-1	-	-	TRBJ2-1	CASSLTGYNEQFF	TGTGCCAGCAGTTTAACTGGCTACAATGAGCAGTTCTTC
TRBV6-4	-	TRBD1	TRBJ2-5	CASHGFDRELYQETQYF	TGTGCCAGCCACGGGTTCGACAGGGAACTCTACCAAGAGACCCAGTACTTC
TRBV3-1/TRBV3-2	-	-	TRBJ2-4	CASSQDGGTHSDIQYF	TGTGCCAGCAGCCAAGATGGGGGCACTCATTCTGACATTCAGTACTTC
TRBV7-2	-	-	TRBJ1-4	CASSQTGPNEKLFF	TGTGCCAGCAGCCAGACAGGACCAAATGAAAAACTGTTTTTT
TRBV7-6	-	TRBD2	TRBJ2-1	CASSATGTSGREQFF	TGTGCCAGCAGCGCGACCGGGACTAGCGGGAGGGAGCAGTTCTTC
TRBV6-5	few	TRBD1	TRBJ2-7	CASSYRDRGQYEQYF	TGTGCCAGCAGTTACCGGGACAGGGGGCAGTACGAGCAGTACTTC
TRBV7-9	-	TRBD2	TRBJ2-1	CASSARAGDAYNEQFF	TGTGCCAGCAGCGCGAGAGCGGGGGATGCCTACAATGAGCAGTTCTTC
TRBV18	-	-	TRBJ1-1	CASSPTSSTEAFF	TGTGCCAGCTCCCCGACATCCAGCACTGAAGCTTTCTTT
TRBV2	-	-	TRBJ2-7	CASSEDRVLFRNPYEQYF	TGTGCCAGCAGTGAAGACAGGGTCCTCTTTAGGAACCCCTACGAGCAGTACTTC
TRBV30	-	-	TRBJ1-1	CAWSGQGNTEAFF	TGTGCCTGGAGTGGGCAGGGGAACACTGAAGCTTTCTTT
TRBV6-5	-	TRBD1	TRBJ1-1	CASSRTGVTEAFF	TGTGCCAGCAGTCGGACAGGGGTCACTGAAGCTTTCTTT
TRBV2	-	-	TRBJ2-3	CASSERLGADTQYF	TGTGCCAGCAGTGAAAGACTAGGGGCAGATACGCAGTATTTT
TRBV5-1	-	-	TRBJ2-2	CASSLGTMGNTGELFF	TGCGCCAGCAGCTTGGGGACTATGGGGAACACCGGGGAGCTGTTTTTT
TRBV5-4	-	TRBD2	TRBJ2-3	CASSLTSGDTQYF	TGTGCCAGCAGCTTGACTAGCGGGGATACGCAGTATTTT
TRBV6-2/TRBV6-3	-	-	TRBJ2-5	CASSPFTDRPPYQETQYF	TGTGCCAGCAGCCCTTTTACCGACAGACCCCCTTACCAAGAGACCCAGTACTTC
TRBV28	few	TRBD2	TRBJ2-3	CASSFWGLGGADTQYF	TGTGCCAGCAGTTTCTGGGGACTAGGAGGTGCAGATACGCAGTATTTT
TRBV4-3	-	-	TRBJ1-1	CASSQEFRSQAFF	TGCGCCAGCAGCCAAGAGTTCCGGAGTCAAGCTTTCTTT
TRBV28	-	TRBD1	TRBJ2-7	CASRSGTAYEQYF	TGTGCCAGCAGGTCCGGGACAGCCTACGAGCAGTACTTC
TRBV7-6	-	-	TRBJ1-1	CASSPGTGPLNTEAFF	TGTGCCAGCAGTCCCGGGACTGGCCCTTTGAACACTGAAGCTTTCTTT
TRBV7-3	-	TRBD2	TRBJ2-1	CASSLGAGGHNEQFF	TGTGCCAGCAGCTTAGGAGCGGGGGGGCACAATGAGCAGTTCTTC
TRBV5-4	-	-	TRBJ1-4	CASSLRGGAGEKLFF	TGTGCCAGCAGCTTGCGGGGCGGGGCCGGTGAAAAACTGTTTTTT
TRBV5-1	-	-	TRBJ2-5	CASRRSGFQETQYF	TGCGCCAGCCGGCGTTCGGGGTTTCAAGAGACCCAGTACTTC
TRBV28	-	TRBD1	TRBJ2-2	CASSLGTDTGELFF	TGTGCCAGCAGTTTGGGGACAGACACCGGGGAGCTGTTTTTT
TRBV9	-	TRBD2	TRBJ2-7	CASSVGGPSGTYEQYF	TGTGCCAGCAGCGTAGGTGGTCCTAGCGGGACCTACGAGCAGTACTTC
TRBV9	-	-	TRBJ1-1	CASSVAFGDTEAFF	TGTGCCAGCAGCGTAGCTTTCGGGGACACTGAAGCTTTCTTT
TRBV4-2	-	TRBD1	TRBJ1-2	CASSQDRAVDYGYTF	TGTGCCAGCAGCCAGGACAGGGCCGTAGACTATGGCTACACCTTC
TRBV6-5	-	TRBD1	TRBJ1-2	CASTSTGNYGYTF	TGTGCCAGCACTTCGACAGGGAACTATGGCTACACCTTC
TRBV28	-	TRBD1	TRBJ2-5	CASSLGTGRRSGAQYF	TGTGCCAGCAGTTTAGGGACAGGGAGGCGATCTGGAGCCCAGTACTTC
TRBV21-1	-	-	TRBJ2-2	CASSKVRTARGAVF	TGTGCCAGCAGCAAAGTTAGGACAGCCCGGGGAGCTGTTTTT
TRBV9	once	TRBD1	TRBJ1-4	CASSQGTEEKLFF	TGTGCCAGCAGCCAAGGGACAGAAGAAAAACTGTTTTTT
TRBV21-1	-	-	TRBJ2-3	CASSKYPTPRTGTGDYDTQYF	TGTGCCAGCAGCAAATACCCTACACCGCGGACAGGGACAGGGGATTACGATACGCAGTATTTT
TRBV10-3	-	TRBD1	TRBJ1-2	CAISHRGTDYGYTF	TGTGCCATCAGTCACCGAGGGACAGACTATGGCTACACCTTC
TRBV18	-	TRBD1	TRBJ1-1	CASSAQGQGGTEAFF	TGTGCCAGCTCGGCCCAAGGACAGGGAGGCACTGAAGCTTTCTTT
TRBV7-2	-	TRBD2	TRBJ2-2	CASIPGLAGNTGELFF	TGTGCCAGCATCCCGGGACTAGCGGGGAACACCGGGGAGCTGTTTTTT
TRBV19	-	TRBD2	TRBJ2-3	CASSIGRGSTDTQYF	TGTGCCAGTAGTATCGGGCGGGGGAGCACAGATACGCAGTATTTT
TRBV7-2	-	TRBD1	TRBJ1-2	CASSSQGAPNYGYTF	TGTGCCAGCAGCTCGCAGGGGGCACCTAACTATGGCTACACCTTC
TRBV6-6	few	-	TRBJ1-1	CASSSDSLNTEAFF	TGTGCCAGCAGTTCCGACAGCCTGAACACTGAAGCTTTCTTT
TRBV4-2	-	-	TRBJ1-2	CASSQDGRGGYGYTF	TGTGCCAGCAGCCAAGATGGGAGGGGCGGCTATGGCTACACCTTC
TRBV2	few	-	TRBJ1-1	CASTLEEVGEAFF	TGTGCCAGCACCCTCGAAGAGGTCGGTGAAGCTTTCTTT
TRBV7-8	once	-	TRBJ2-5	CASSLEPGTTQETQYF	TGTGCCAGCAGCTTGGAGCCGGGAACCACCCAAGAGACCCAGTACTTC
TRBV30	-	TRBD1	TRBJ1-3	CAWTEAGQVSGNTIYF	TGTGCCTGGACCGAGGCGGGACAGGTCTCTGGAAACACCATATATTTT
TRBV5-1	few	-	TRBJ2-7	CASSFRGDPYEQYF	TGCGCCAGCAGCTTCAGGGGGGATCCCTACGAGCAGTACTTC
TRBV7-2	-	TRBD2	TRBJ2-2	CASSLGLGANTGELFF	TGTGCCAGCAGCTTGGGACTAGGGGCGAACACCGGGGAGCTGTTTTTT
TRBV7-9	-	-	TRBJ1-1	CASSPGGGRTEAFF	TGTGCCAGCAGCCCTGGGGGGGGGAGAACTGAAGCTTTCTTT
TRBV4-1	-	-	TRBJ1-2	CASSQGGGTNYGYTF	TGCGCCAGCAGCCAAGGAGGAGGGACTAACTATGGCTACACCTTC
TRBV5-4	once	-	TRBJ2-1	CASSLGLFLPYNEQFF	TGTGCCAGCAGCTTGGGCCTATTCTTACCTTACAATGAGCAGTTCTTC
TRBV5-5	-	-	TRBJ2-7	CASSGPGFYEQYF	TGTGCCAGCAGCGGCCCAGGATTCTACGAGCAGTACTTC
TRBV2	-	-	TRBJ1-2	CASSEIAASLGGYTF	TGTGCCAGCAGTGAAATAGCGGCCTCCCTTGGCGGCTACACCTTC
TRBV29-1	-	-	TRBJ1-1	CSVVSGGLNTEAFF	TGCAGCGTTGTATCGGGGGGTCTGAACACTGAAGCTTTCTTT
TRBV7-2	-	-	TRBJ1-5	CASSLAGAGVNQPQHF	TGTGCCAGCAGCTTAGCGGGGGCAGGTGTCAATCAGCCCCAGCATTTT
TRBV6-2/TRBV6-3	-	-	TRBJ2-1	CASSYSLVTSEQFF	TGTGCCAGCAGTTACTCGCTCGTGACAAGTGAGCAGTTCTTC
TRBV7-9	-	-	TRBJ1-2	CASSPGASVFGYTF	TGTGCCAGCAGTCCGGGAGCTAGCGTATTTGGCTACACCTTC
TRBV7-9	-	-	TRBJ2-7	CASSLLLSEQYF	TGTGCCAGCAGCTTACTCCTCTCCGAGCAGTACTTC
TRBV28	-	TRBD1	TRBJ1-1	CASSPGQVEAFF	TGTGCCAGCAGCCCCGGACAGGTTGAAGCTTTCTTT
TRBV5-4	-	TRBD1	TRBJ1-2	CASSPGTGTHGYTF	TGTGCCAGCAGCCCGGGGACAGGGACGCATGGCTACACCTTC